A single sample is the source of the 17 T cell receptor beta chains below, sequenced in a study of blood T cells in healthy people across ages. Primed by a sample-barcoded 5' primer and a J-beta primer mix, a second PCR proceeded for roughly 6 to 12 cycles. Each CDR3 protein gets one entry after TCRdb re-called the 5' RACE reads with MiXCR. Among around 2 million distinct CDR3 sequences listed, approximately 40% were seen once. What was sequenced was blood. The receptors shown here come from a human donor in good health.

There are a few counts of this clonotype. V gene TRBV9 combines with J gene TRBJ2-4; tentative D call: TRBD2 (6 bases). V dropped 5 bases and J dropped 15 bases, with 24 bases sitting between them. The CDR3 spans 14 residues. Germline CDR1 and CDR2: SGDLS and YYNGEE. The CDR3 nucleotides read TGTGCCAGCAGTAATACGTGGAGGGGCCCAGCCACGTACTTC. It specifies CASSNTWRGPATYF.

This chain uses TRBV20-1 with TRBJ1-1; tentatively, D is TRBD1 (6 bases). The germline V gene encodes CDR1 DFQATT and CDR2 SNEGSKA (reference sequence). Deletions cut 0 bases from V and 6 bases from J, with 14 bases between. The CDR3 consists of 14 residues. CDR3 in DNA: TGCAGTGCTAGAGATCGTCGGGGGCACGCTGAAGCTTTCTTT. This sequence encodes CSARDRRGHAEAFF.

The chain has TRBV29-1 and TRBJ2-5; TRBD2 aligns across 12 bases. Germline V gene lookup returns CDR1 SQVTM and CDR2 ANQGSEA. There are 16 residues in the CDR3. The J segment lost 11 bases and the V segment lost 2 bases, leaving 15 bases of the junction unmatched. CDR3 in DNA: TGCAGCGTTGAACTTAGACTAGCGGGGGATTCCTGCAAGCAGTACTTC. As protein: CSVELRLAGDSCKQYF.

The genes are TRBV7-9 and TRBJ2-6; D may correspond to TRBD1 or TRBD2 (5 bases each). V lost 5 bases to trimming and J lost 4 bases, with 15 bases between them. Germline V gives CDR1 SEHNR, CDR2 FQNEAQ (reference sequence). This CDR3 has 16 amino acids. The chain's CDR3 is CASSLLLGTGANVLTF. CDR3 DNA sequence: TGTGCCAGCAGCCTTTTATTGGGGACCGGGGCCAACGTCCTGACTTTC. The entire variable domain, with the rest obtained from reference TRBV7-9 and TRBJ2-6, is as follows: DTGVSQNPRHKITKRGQNVTFRCDPISEHNRLYWYRQTLGQGPEFLTYFQNEAQLEKSRLLSDRFSAERPKGSFSTLEIQRTEQGDSAMYLCASSLLLGTGANVLTFGAGSRLTVL.

V and J are TRBV7-8 and TRBJ2-1; 15 nucleotides line up with TRBD2. Germline CDR1 is SGHVS and CDR2 is FQNEAQ. This CDR3 contains 18 residues. V dropped 8 bases and J dropped 0; count of bases not matched to a gene: 8. CDR3 sequence (DNA): TGTGCCAGCGGGCCCGGACTAGCGGGGGGGAGCTCCTACAATGAGCAGTTCTTC. The encoded protein is CASGPGLAGGSSYNEQFF.

This clonotype was seen only a few times. The chain uses TRBV12-3 or TRBV12-4 and TRBJ1-4; tentatively, D is TRBD1 (5 bases). This CDR3 comprises 14 residues. Trimming removed 5 bases at V and 6 bases at J, with 13 bases between. CDR3 protein: CASSPGMEYEKLFF. In nucleotides, the CDR3 is TGTGCCAGCAGTCCAGGGATGGAATATGAAAAACTGTTTTTT.

This clonotype was seen a few times. V gene TRBV6-2 or TRBV6-3 combines with J gene TRBJ2-1; D may be TRBD1 (5 bases). CDR3 length: 18 residues. V shed 2 bases and J shed 5 bases, with 22 bases lying between them. Germline V CDR1 and CDR2: MNHEY, SVGEGT. This CDR3 reads CASSYVPAGVGAHNEQFF. The CDR3 DNA reads TGTGCCAGCAGTTACGTCCCTGCTGGGGTAGGGGCACACAATGAGCAGTTCTTC.

This clonotype was counted only a few times. The chain combines TRBV6-6 with TRBJ1-6, with D possibly TRBD1 on 5 matching bases. Trimming took 4 bases from V and 0 from J, leaving 22 bases between them. The CDR3 runs 20 residues. Germline loops: CDR1 MNHNY, CDR2 SVGAGI (reference sequence). Here the CDR3 DNA reads TGTGCCAGCAGTTTTAAGGGACGGGAAGTTGTAAGCTCCTATAATTCACCCCTCCACTTT. Amino acid sequence: CASSFKGREVVSSYNSPLHF.

This clonotype has only one observation. This chain connects TRBV2 to TRBJ2-5, with TRBD1 as a possible D gene (6 bases). This CDR3 has 14 amino acids. CDR1 is SNHLY, CDR2 FYNNEI, per germline. Trimming took off 8 bases at V and 0 bases at J, with 13 bases between the two ends. CDR3 bases: TGTGCCAGCGGCGAGACAGGCTACCAAGAGACCCAGTACTTC. It is translated as CASGETGYQETQYF.

The chain couples TRBV2 to TRBJ1-2; weak D call: TRBD1 (5 bases). Germline V CDR1 and CDR2: SNHLY, FYNNEI. The CDR3 length is 14 residues. Trimming removed 6 bases from V and 7 bases from J, with 18 bases in between. CDR3 coding DNA: TGTGCCAGCAGGGCGGACATTTTGGGTCTTGGCTACACCTTC. Translated, it gives CASRADILGLGYTF.

This clonotype has just a few counts. The chain links TRBV9 to TRBJ2-1; D is perhaps TRBD1 or TRBD2 (6 bases each). Trimming pared 2 bases from V and 6 bases from J, leaving 12 bases between. Germline V lookup: CDR1 SGDLS, CDR2 YYNGEE. The CDR3 contains 14 residues. The CDR3, as DNA: TGTGCCAGCAGCGTCCGACCGGGGGCCAATGAGCAGTTCTTC. Amino acid sequence: CASSVRPGANEQFF.

This clonotype appeared a few times. The chain uses TRBV6-2 or TRBV6-3 and TRBJ2-5, with a possible D match to TRBD1 (5 bases). The germline V gene has CDR1 MNHEY and CDR2 SVGEGT. The CDR3 consists of 15 residues. Trimming removed 6 bases from V and 5 bases from J, with 19 bases in between. The CDR3 protein is CASSERSSPGETQYF. The CDR3 coding sequence is TGTGCCAGCAGCGAGAGGAGTAGTCCAGGGGAGACCCAGTACTTC.

This clonotype was counted a few times. The chain carries TRBV6-5 and TRBJ2-3; TRBD2 matches at 8 bases. Germline CDR1 reads MNHEY; CDR2 reads SVGAGI. The CDR3 consists of 16 residues. V shed 0 bases and J 2 bases; nucleotides not matched to a gene: 4. CDR3 sequence: CASSYSTGGTTDTQYF. CDR3 nucleotide sequence: TGTGCCAGCAGTTACTCGACGGGGGGGACCACAGATACGCAGTATTTT.

V is TRBV4-3 and J is TRBJ2-4; 15 bases align to TRBD2. The germline CDR1 and CDR2 sequences are LGHNA and YSLEER. The CDR3 runs 17 residues. V lost 2 bases, J lost 13 bases, and 12 bases stayed unmatched. In nucleotides, the CDR3 is TGCGCCAGCAGCCAAACGTCGGGACTAGCGGGGGGATATGAGCAGTACTTC. It yields the protein CASSQTSGLAGGYEQYF.

This clonotype has more than one count but fewer than ten. CDR3 nucleotide sequence: TGCAGTGCGAAGACAGGAGGAAGAGAGACCCAGTACTTC. Its protein product is CSAKTGGRETQYF. The chain links TRBV20-1 to TRBJ2-5, with D possibly matching TRBD1 (6 bases). The V and J ends lost 6 bases and 4 bases respectively, with 15 bases between them. CDR3 size: 13 residues. CDR1 is DFQATT and CDR2 is SNEGSKA in the germline V gene (reference sequence).

The chain carries TRBV10-3 and TRBJ1-2; D gene ambiguous. CDR1 and CDR2 from the germline V gene are ENHRY and SYGVKD. V was shortened by 5 bases and J by 8 bases, with 15 bases between the two germline ends. The CDR3 consists of 13 residues. CDR3 nucleotides: TGTGCCATCAGTCCGGGAGCATACGAGGGCTACACCTTC. Its translation is CAISPGAYEGYTF.

This clonotype occurred a few times. This chain connects TRBV10-3 to TRBJ2-5; D might be TRBD2 (6 bases). V was shortened by 7 bases and J by 5 bases, with 17 bases between the two germline ends. The CDR3 consists of 14 residues. Germline V gives CDR1 ENHRY, CDR2 SYGVKD. CDR3 in amino acids: CAIKVGGQGETQYF. In DNA form, the CDR3 reads TGTGCCATCAAAGTAGGAGGGCAGGGCGAGACCCAGTACTTC.